This note documents a single T cell receptor (beta chain) sequence. Its antigen is undetermined. The data belong to a study of Ad26.COV2.S vaccination and SARS-CoV-2 variants. Study-wide background: Among those in the COV1001 Ad26.COV2.S trial arm was the donor. Recipients of Ad26.COV2.S got it intramuscularly, once or twice 56 days apart. Study-wide findings and caveats: The TCR breadth and depth analyses may have produced an underestimate of total T cell responses.

Clones were read by immunoSEQ multiplex PCR, and TCRdb kept only the in-frame ones, dropping some. The table shows about 680,000 clones, with approximately 88% occurring only once. The treatment here: approximately 18 received Ad26.COV2.S at low or high dose, single or two shots; about 5 received placebo; per-sample allocation not given. Sampling took place 63 days after the first vaccine or placebo injection. An Ad26 vector was used to express Wuhan-strain SARS-CoV-2 spike as the vaccine. The V end was cut by 4 bases, the J end by 7 bases, with 14 bases between. CDR1 and CDR2 from the germline V gene are MNHEY and SVGEGT. The CDR3 is 14 amino acids.

The chain joins TRBV6-2 or TRBV6-3 to TRBJ2-1; tentatively, D is TRBD2 (6 bases). The TCR was taken from a person between 18 and 59 years old who received the Ad26.COV2.S COVID-19 vaccine or a placebo. This specimen was peripheral blood, taken in a trial of Ad26.COV2.S vaccine versus placebo. The CDR3 nucleotides read TGTGCCAGCAGTTCAACTAGCCCCACTAATGAGCAGTTCTTC. It encodes CASSSTSPTNEQFF.